Listed here are 8 T cell receptor beta chains from one sample, sequenced in a study of brain T cells in children with intractable seizures. Sequenced by immunoSEQ multiplex PCR; TCRdb stores in-frame clones only, minus some. The data show 80,000 or so clones, approximately 94% seen once. The source material was peripheral blood, sampled at surgery. The receptors shown here come from a boy under two years old with tuberous sclerosis and intractable seizures.

The chain links TRBV29-1 to TRBJ2-4; D is possibly TRBD2 (7 bases). From germline, CDR1 is SQVTM and CDR2 ANQGSEA. V was shortened by 1 base and J by 0 bases, with 19 bases between the two germline ends. The CDR3 totals 18 residues. DNA for the CDR3: TGCAGCGTTGAAGCTCTTAAGGGGGGGCTCATAGCCAAAAACATTCAGTACTTC. This codes for CSVEALKGGLIAKNIQYF.

This clone was seen only once. The rearrangement uses TRBV7-3 and TRBJ2-2; D uncertain. In germline, CDR1 is SGHTA, CDR2 FQGTGA. Trimming left V 2 bases short and J 0 bases short, with 7 bases between. This CDR3 spans 15 amino acids. The CDR3 loop is CASSLAPSNTGELFF. The DNA for the CDR3 is TGTGCCAGCAGCTTAGCCCCCTCGAACACCGGGGAGCTGTTTTTT.

V is TRBV19 and J is TRBJ2-7; tentatively, D is TRBD2 (6 bases). The CDR3 totals 16 residues. Germline loops: CDR1 LNHDA, CDR2 SQIVND (reference sequence). Trimming removed 3 bases from V and 6 bases from J, with 21 bases in between. This CDR3 is CASSIEGVRGIGEQYF. The CDR3, as DNA: TGTGCCAGTAGTATCGAGGGAGTGCGCGGGATAGGCGAGCAGTACTTC.

The genes are TRBV5-1 and TRBJ2-1, with D maybe TRBD2 (6 bases). CDR3 length equals 15 residues. Per germline, CDR1 SGHRS and CDR2 YFSETQ. Between the trimmed V and J ends, which lost 0 bases and 0 bases, there was a span of 7 bases. CDR3 loop: CASSLGGNSYNEQFF. The CDR3 DNA reads TGCGCCAGCAGCTTGGGCGGGAACTCCTACAATGAGCAGTTCTTC.

DNA of the CDR3: TGTGCCAGCAGTGAACAGGGTTGGAGCAATCAGCCCCAGCATTTT. It translates to CASSEQGWSNQPQHF. This chain connects TRBV6-1 to TRBJ1-5; D is perhaps TRBD1 (5 bases). CDR3 length equals 15 residues. Trimming left V 2 bases short and J 1 base short, with 9 bases between. Germline CDR1 reads MNHNS; CDR2 reads SASEGT.

The rearrangement uses TRBV27 and TRBJ1-1; D perhaps matches TRBD1 (6 bases). The CDR3 sequence is 14 residues long. V was shortened by 3 bases and J by 9 bases, with 17 bases between the two germline ends. CDR1 is MNHEY and CDR2 is SMNVEV in the germline V gene (reference sequence). CDR3 residues: CASSFSAGATKAFF. The CDR3 nucleotides read TGTGCCAGCAGTTTTTCGGCAGGGGCTACTAAAGCTTTCTTT.

The chain couples TRBV19 to TRBJ2-1; perhaps TRBD1 as D (6 bases). Trimming shortened V by 7 bases and J by 5 bases, and 12 bases separated the two germline ends. The CDR3 extends over 13 amino acids. The germline V gene encodes CDR1 LNHDA and CDR2 SQIVND (reference sequence). The CDR3 DNA follows: TGTGCCAGTACTCTCCGGGACAACAATGAGCAGTTCTTC. This sequence encodes CASTLRDNNEQFF.

The chain employs TRBV3-1 (or the pseudogene TRBV3-2) and TRBJ2-1, with D perhaps matching TRBD1 (6 bases). Trimming left V 4 bases short and J 6 bases short, with 10 bases between. The germline V gene encodes CDR1 LGHDT and CDR2 YNNKEL (reference sequence). This CDR3 is built from 13 residues. CDR3 DNA sequence: TGTGCCAGCAGCCGAGGACAGTTCAATGAGCAGTTCTTC. As protein: CASSRGQFNEQFF.